One and the same sample provided the 22 T cell receptor beta chains below, sequenced in a study of blood T cell repertoires in COVID-19 (TCRdb year 2020). The library was obtained by the immunoSEQ multiplex PCR assay. The immuneACCESS repertoire file appears here via TCRdb, limited to in-frame rearrangements. These files lack a portion of the clones; in checked studies, under half of the deficit traces to unresolved V genes, and the cause of the others is not known. The sample profile shows fewer than 350,000 clones; roughly 88% of them were found once. The ten largest clones add up to 2% to 2.5% of the sample. The sequenced material came from PBMCs or T cells enriched from blood (not recorded which). All receptors derive from a woman aged 40 to 50 with acute COVID-19.

This clone was recorded at least ten times. The CDR3: CASSYSDYLGEQFF. CDR3 bases: TGTGCCAGCAGTTACTCCGACTACCTTGGAGAGCAGTTCTTC. The chain recombines TRBV6-2 or TRBV6-3 with TRBJ2-1; maybe TRBD2 (5 bases). V gave up 0 bases and J gave up 10 bases, with 13 bases separating them. Germline loops: CDR1 MNHEY, CDR2 SVGEGT. The CDR3 consists of 14 residues.

The rearrangement joins TRBV6-5 to TRBJ2-2; TRBD2 might be the D (7 bases). Trimming cost V 9 bases and J 2 bases, with 13 bases left between them. CDR3 size: 14 residues. CDR1 and CDR2 from the germline V gene are MNHEY and SVGAGI. In DNA, the CDR3 is TGTGCCAGTGGTCGCGGGGGCAACACCGGGGAGCTGTTTTTT. Its protein product is CASGRGGNTGELFF.

The rearrangement links TRBV18 to TRBJ1-2, with D perhaps TRBD1 (6 bases). Trimming removed 5 bases at V and 2 bases at J, with 9 bases between. The CDR3 length is 13 residues. Germline V gene data show CDR1 as KGHSH and CDR2 as LQKENI. CDR3 in DNA: TGTGCCAGCTCAGAGGACAGAAACTATGGCTACACCTTC. Its translation is CASSEDRNYGYTF.

This clone was seen a single time. The chain carries TRBV4-1 and TRBJ2-5; D ambiguous. CDR3 length: 14 residues. Trimming left V 4 bases short and J 0 bases short, with 9 bases between. The germline gives CDR1 MGHRA, CDR2 YSYEKL. CDR3 loop: CASSPTPDQETQYF. The CDR3 nucleotides are TGCGCCAGCAGCCCGACACCCGACCAAGAGACCCAGTACTTC.

V and J are TRBV3-1 (or the pseudogene TRBV3-2) and TRBJ1-2; 7 bases match TRBD1. J was trimmed by 8 bases and V by 3 bases; bases with no gene match: 12. From germline, CDR1 is LGHDT and CDR2 YNNKEL (reference sequence). The CDR3 has 15 residues. CDR3 nucleotides: TGTGCCAGCAGCCACTCAGGACAGGCTCCCCGCGGCTACACCTTC. Its translation: CASSHSGQAPRGYTF.

The gene calls are TRBV7-9 and TRBJ2-1; D call uncertain. Germline CDR1 SEHNR, CDR2 FQNEAQ (reference sequence). This CDR3 spans 13 amino acids. Trimming removed 1 base from V and 8 bases from J, with 9 bases in between. The CDR3 here is CASSLDLSDEQFF. The CDR3 nucleotides are TGTGCCAGCAGCTTAGACCTCTCGGATGAGCAGTTCTTC.

The chain has TRBV5-5 and TRBJ1-1, with a tentative D call TRBD1 (6 bases). V shed 2 bases and J shed 5 bases, with 22 bases lying between them. CDR3 length equals 17 residues. The germline V gene encodes CDR1 SGHKS and CDR2 YYEKEE (reference sequence). The CDR3 nucleotides read TGTGCCAGCAGCTTACGGGGGGCGCATTTAGGTTTTACTGAAGCTTTCTTT. This translates into CASSLRGAHLGFTEAFF.

This chain links TRBV19 with TRBJ2-7, with 12 nucleotides matching TRBD2. This CDR3 has 16 residues. After removal of 3 bases from V and 5 bases from J, the junction contained 8 bases not matched to a gene. Per the germline V gene, CDR1 is LNHDA and CDR2 is SQIVND (reference sequence). CDR3 sequence reads: CASSIYSSGRANEQYF. In DNA form, the CDR3 reads TGTGCCAGTAGTATCTACTCTAGCGGGAGGGCCAACGAGCAGTACTTC.

The chain couples TRBV4-1 to TRBJ2-1; 10 nucleotides agree with TRBD2. Unmatched junction bases numbered 4, after V lost 3 bases and J lost 8 bases. The germline V gene has CDR1 MGHRA and CDR2 YSYEKL. The CDR3 runs 14 residues. This CDR3 reads CASSQGLASDEQFF. The CDR3 coding sequence is TGCGCCAGCAGCCAGGGACTAGCGTCTGATGAGCAGTTCTTC.

The genes are TRBV5-4 and TRBJ2-1, with TRBD2 matching 8 bases. This CDR3 contains 15 residues. V was clipped by 0 bases and J by 7 bases; unmatched bases: 6. The germline gives CDR1 SGHNT, CDR2 YYREEE (reference sequence). CDR3 loop: CASSLAGSGVNEQFF. The CDR3 nucleotides read TGTGCCAGCAGCTTGGCGGGTAGCGGGGTAAATGAGCAGTTCTTC.

This chain uses TRBV4-2 with TRBJ2-5; D perhaps matches TRBD2 (5 bases). Germline V CDR1 and CDR2: LGHNA, YNFKEQ. Trimming left V 0 bases short and J 5 bases short, with 10 bases between. CDR3 length equals 14 residues. The CDR3: CASSQDSDRETQYF. CDR3 DNA: TGTGCCAGCAGCCAAGATAGCGATAGGGAGACCCAGTACTTC.

The table lists this clone with a count of one. CDR3: CASSAREMGNSPLHF. The DNA for the CDR3 is TGTGCCAGCAGCGCCAGGGAAATGGGTAATTCACCCCTCCACTTT. The V and J genes are TRBV6-5 and TRBJ1-6, with D tentatively TRBD1 (5 bases). This CDR3 has 15 amino acids. Germline assignment: CDR1 MNHEY and CDR2 SVGAGI. V was pared by 6 bases and J by 6 bases, with 15 bases between.

This chain joins TRBV7-9 and TRBJ1-4; tentatively, D is TRBD1 (6 bases). The CDR3 loop spans 14 amino acids. The germline CDR1 and CDR2 sequences are SEHNR and FQNEAQ (reference sequence). Trimming removed 4 bases from V and 4 bases from J, with 10 bases in between. The CDR3 protein is CASSSTGYNEKLFF. In DNA, the CDR3 is TGTGCCAGCAGCTCGACAGGATATAATGAAAAACTGTTTTTT. The whole variable domain, remainder taken from reference TRBV7-9 and TRBJ1-4, is DTGVSQNPRHKITKRGQNVTFRCDPISEHNRLYWYRQTLGQGPEFLTYFQNEAQLEKSRLLSDRFSAERPKGSFSTLEIQRTEQGDSAMYLCASSSTGYNEKLFFGSGTQLSVL.

With regard to this clone: Other DNA sequences in the sample encode the same CDR3. The gene calls are TRBV18 and TRBJ1-1, with D tentatively TRBD1 (5 bases). The germline V and J ends were trimmed by 6 bases and 2 bases, with 10 bases remaining between them. The CDR3 is 13 residues long. The V gene's germline CDR1 is KGHSH and CDR2 LQKENI. In DNA form, the CDR3 reads TGTGCCAGCTCCCCTCAGGGAAACACTGAAGCTTTCTTT. Residues: CASSPQGNTEAFF.

The V and J genes are TRBV19 and TRBJ2-7; 9 bases fit TRBD1. The CDR3 is 15 amino acids. Germline CDR1 reads LNHDA; CDR2 reads SQIVND (reference sequence). V lost 5 bases and J lost 3; bases outside the gene matches: 8. For the CDR3, the DNA is TGTGCCAGTAGTCGCCCGGGACAGGGCCTCTACGAGCAGTACTTC. It codes for CASSRPGQGLYEQYF.

The chain has TRBV20-1 and TRBJ1-5; possibly TRBD1 for D (6 bases). Trimming took off 3 bases at V and 7 bases at J, with 16 bases between the two ends. The CDR3 contains 14 residues. CDR1 DFQATT and CDR2 SNEGSKA come from the germline V gene (reference sequence). CDR3 DNA sequence: TGCAGTGCTAGTGGGGGGGGCTCGGGACAGCCCCAGCATTTT. Protein: CSASGGGSGQPQHF.

This sequence joins TRBV12-3 or TRBV12-4 and TRBJ2-1; a possible D gene is TRBD1 (6 bases). Trimming cost V 6 bases and J 9 bases, with 15 bases left between them. CDR3 length: 13 residues. Here the CDR3 DNA reads TGTGCCAGCAGCCGTGGGGGCCAGGTTGAGCAGTTCTTC. Its protein is CASSRGGQVEQFF.

The gene calls are TRBV20-1 and TRBJ2-2; D unresolved. The germline V gene encodes CDR1 DFQATT and CDR2 SNEGSKA (reference sequence). V was clipped by 3 bases and J by 2 bases, with 7 bases between them. This CDR3 contains 13 residues. The CDR3 here is CSASSLNTGELFF. DNA for the CDR3: TGCAGTGCTAGTTCTCTTAACACCGGGGAGCTGTTTTTT.

The chain is built from TRBV4-3 and TRBJ2-1, with TRBD2 matching 8 bases. The CDR3 is made up of 16 amino acids. V lost 0 bases and J lost 8; bases outside the gene matches: 9. The germline gives CDR1 LGHNA, CDR2 YSLEER. CDR3 loop: CASSQDLTSARDEQFF. As DNA, the CDR3 is TGCGCCAGCAGCCAAGATCTGACTAGCGCGAGGGATGAGCAGTTCTTC.

This clone was observed a single time. The chain carries TRBV3-1 (or the pseudogene TRBV3-2) and TRBJ1-1; possible D gene TRBD1, 5 bases. The length of the CDR3 is 15 residues. V was shortened by 1 base and J by 1 base, with 10 bases between the two germline ends. Germline assignment: CDR1 LGHDT and CDR2 YNNKEL (reference sequence). CDR3 bases: TGTGCCAGCAGCCAAGCTGGGGGGGGGAACACTGAAGCTTTCTTT. Translated, it gives CASSQAGGGNTEAFF.

V and J are TRBV3-1 (or the pseudogene TRBV3-2) and TRBJ2-1, with 8 nucleotides matching TRBD1. Looked up from germline, CDR1 is LGHDT and CDR2 is YNNKEL (reference sequence). CDR3 length equals 14 residues. The V gene end was trimmed by 1 base and the J gene end by 9 bases; junction bases not matched to a gene: 5. CDR3 protein: CASSQALQGGEQFF. The CDR3 nucleotides are TGTGCCAGCAGCCAAGCCCTACAGGGGGGTGAGCAGTTCTTC.

This clone was picked up a small number of times. J is TRBJ2-7 and V is TRBV21-1; TRBD2 is taken as the D call from the table, unchecked against the DNA. TRBV21-1 is termed a pseudogene. The CDR3 has 14 residues. The CDR3 is CASTLREMAYEQYF. The CDR3 bases are TGTGCCAGCACCCTGAGGGAGATGGCCTACGAGCAGTACTTC.